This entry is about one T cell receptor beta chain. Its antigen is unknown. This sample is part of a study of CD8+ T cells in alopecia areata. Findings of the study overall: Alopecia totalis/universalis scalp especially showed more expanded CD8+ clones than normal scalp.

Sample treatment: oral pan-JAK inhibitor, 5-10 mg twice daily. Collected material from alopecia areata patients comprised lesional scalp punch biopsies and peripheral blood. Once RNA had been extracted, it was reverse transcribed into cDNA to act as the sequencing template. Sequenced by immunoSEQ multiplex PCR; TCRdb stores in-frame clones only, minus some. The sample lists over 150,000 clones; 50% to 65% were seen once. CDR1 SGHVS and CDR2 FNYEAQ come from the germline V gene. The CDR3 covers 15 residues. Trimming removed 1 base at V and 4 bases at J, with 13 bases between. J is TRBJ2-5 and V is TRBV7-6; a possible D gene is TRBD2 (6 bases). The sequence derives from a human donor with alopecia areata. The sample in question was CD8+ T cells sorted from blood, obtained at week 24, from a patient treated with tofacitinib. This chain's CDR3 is CASSLELASPETQYF. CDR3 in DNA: TGTGCCAGCAGCTTAGAACTAGCTTCCCCAGAGACCCAGTACTTC.